This TCR beta chain was identified in a study of molecular identifiers for immune sequencing clone quantification (dated by TCRdb to the late 2010s). For the wider study: For a replicate experiment, RNA from approximately 20,000 or 100,000 naive CD8 T cells was divided into five aliquots, and four of the five aliquots were sequenced. CD8 T cells were used in a methods study to benchmark molecular-identifier clustering-based TCR repertoire sequencing (MIDCIRS) and TCR RNA copy counting. What the authors observed across the whole study: Clones above 20 RNA copies held over 97% of molecules in CMV-specific effector cells but under 1% in naive cells. The naive libraries included spiked-in Jurkat TCR RNA (fewer than eleven copies' worth), and this Jurkat TCR RNA is not part of the donor repertoire. Spiked-in Jurkat TCR RNA equal to a single cell's worth was reported to be detectable even within 1,200,000 naive CD8 T cells. Identical TCR molecules sharing a barcode could cause highly expanded clone sizes to be underestimated. Modeling estimated about 2.8 recovered TCR RNA copies per cell, compared with roughly 10 by digital PCR, which implies about 32% capture efficiency. When barcode sub-clustering was omitted, TCR diversity was inflated by chimeric consensus sequences, with chimeras reaching as high as 47%.

The method was PCR. Data came from a NextSeq 500. Bulk TCR libraries were prepared as previously described, using TCR primers listed in Table S5. Total RNA was purified with the Qiagen AllPrep DNA/RNA kit. Before any analysis, reads coming from multiple sequencing runs of the same library were combined into one pool. The authors' pipeline ran thus. Only reads with exact TCR constant sequence were kept, trimmed to 150 nt, and grouped by their 12-nt molecular barcodes. Reads within each barcode group were sub-clustered using a 15% Levenshtein threshold, and quality-weighted consensus sequences were constructed for each RNA molecule. Non-functional sequences were excluded, and lower-count sequences lying one edit away from another sequence were also excluded. On the basis of fitting two negative binomial distributions, barcode sub-clusters with fewer than 20% of the maximum read count were discarded. The raw public data were reprocessed by TCRdb itself: fastp quality trimming at Q25, MiXCR clonotype calling, in-frame beta chains only. A single entry per CDR3 protein holds the most common genes and DNA from its merged rows. TCRdb assigned the V and J calls; the authors' analysis was not used. The sample table holds approximately 680,000 distinct CDR3 sequences, of which over 25% were seen once. Jointly, the top ten make up 0.6% to 0.9% of the sample.

For this clonotype: No antigen is known for it. Base qualities are not provided; no much larger clone lies one nucleotide away.

Measured from the cysteine to the phenylalanine, the CDR3 is 15 residues long. Of all the DNA, just the CDR3 is kept, 45 bases in frame from base 1. The germline V gene provides CDR1 SGHTA and CDR2 FQGTGA. The V and J ends are trimmed by 4 bases and 0 bases, leaving 11 bases between them. Naive CD8 T cell libraries were made from approximately 22,000 to 940,000 sorted cells using 10%, 30% or 50% of purified RNA. Naive CD8 T cells were FACS-sorted as CD8+CD4-CCR7+CD45RA+ on a BD FACSAria II into RLT Plus buffer. To test detection sensitivity, Jurkat RNA equivalent to more than eight TCR copies was spiked into samples of roughly 18,000-1,000,000 naive CD8 T cells. CD8 T cells were enriched with RosetteSep CD8+ T Cell Enrichment Cocktail and Ficoll-Paque, followed by ACK red cell lysis.

The TCR comes from a human donor in good health. Some libraries in this study had Jurkat cell RNA spiked in. The sequence is built from TRBV7-3 and TRBJ2-3, and the D gene may be TRBD1, 6 bases matching. Sequences were obtained from naive CD8+ T cells from blood, with Jurkat cell RNA spiked in. This specimen's cell subset or site label, interpreted: FACS-sorted CD8+CD4-CCR7+CD45RA+ naive T cells. CDR3 reads: CASSSGQYSTDTQYF. The sequenced DNA: TGTGCCAGCAGCTCAGGACAGTATAGCACAGATACGCAGTATTTT.